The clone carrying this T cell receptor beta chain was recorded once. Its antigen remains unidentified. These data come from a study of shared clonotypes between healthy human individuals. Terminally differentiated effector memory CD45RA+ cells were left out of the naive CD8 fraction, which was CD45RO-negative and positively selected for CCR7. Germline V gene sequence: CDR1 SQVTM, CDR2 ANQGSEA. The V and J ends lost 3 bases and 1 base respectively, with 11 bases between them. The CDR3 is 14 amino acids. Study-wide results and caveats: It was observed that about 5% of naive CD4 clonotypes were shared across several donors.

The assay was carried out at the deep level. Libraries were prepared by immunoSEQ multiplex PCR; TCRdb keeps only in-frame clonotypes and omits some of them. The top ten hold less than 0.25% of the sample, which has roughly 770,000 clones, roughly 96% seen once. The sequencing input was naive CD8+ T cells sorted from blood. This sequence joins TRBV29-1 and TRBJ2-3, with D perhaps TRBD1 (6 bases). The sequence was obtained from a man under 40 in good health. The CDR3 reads CSVDLGAGTDTQYF. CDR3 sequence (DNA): TGCAGCGTTGATCTGGGGGCGGGCACAGATACGCAGTATTTT.